This T cell receptor (beta chain) was obtained from a study of T cell responses to AZD1222 COVID-19 vaccine. TCRdb keeps only in-frame clones here, not all; method: immunoSEQ multiplex PCR. The table records approximately 75,000 clones, over 75% of them present only once. The CDR3 contains 15 residues. Germline V CDR1 and CDR2: KGHSH, LQKENI. V was pared by 6 bases and J by 1 base, with 8 bases of the junction left unmatched. Sample: peripheral blood, taken 28 days after the second AZD1222 dose. This TCR was sampled from an adult who received the AZD1222 COVID-19 vaccine. The chain joins TRBV18 to TRBJ1-1, with 7 bases lining up with TRBD1. The CDR3 DNA is TGTGCCAGCTCCCGCGAACAGGGGTCGAACACTGAAGCTTTCTTT. This sequence encodes CASSREQGSNTEAFF.